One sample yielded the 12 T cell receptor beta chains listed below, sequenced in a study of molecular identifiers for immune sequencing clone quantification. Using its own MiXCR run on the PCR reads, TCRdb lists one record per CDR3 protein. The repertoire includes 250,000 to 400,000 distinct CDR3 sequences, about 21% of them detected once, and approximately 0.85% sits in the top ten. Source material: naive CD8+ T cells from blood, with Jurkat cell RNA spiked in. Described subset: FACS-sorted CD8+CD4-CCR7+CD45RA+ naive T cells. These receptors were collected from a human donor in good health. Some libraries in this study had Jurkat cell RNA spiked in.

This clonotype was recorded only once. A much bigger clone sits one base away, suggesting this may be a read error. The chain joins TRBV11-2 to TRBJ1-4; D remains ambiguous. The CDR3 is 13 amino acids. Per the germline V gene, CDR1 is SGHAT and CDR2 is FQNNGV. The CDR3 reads CASSLEDNEELFF. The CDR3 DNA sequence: TGTGCCAGCAGCTTAGAAGACAATGAAGAACTGTTTTTT.

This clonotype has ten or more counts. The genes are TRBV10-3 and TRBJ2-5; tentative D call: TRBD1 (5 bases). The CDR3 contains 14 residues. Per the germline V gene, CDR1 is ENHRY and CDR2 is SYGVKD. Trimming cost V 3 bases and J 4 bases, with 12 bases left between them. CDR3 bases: TGTGCCATCAGTGATCAGGGTTTGTCAGAGACCCAGTACTTC. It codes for CAISDQGLSETQYF.

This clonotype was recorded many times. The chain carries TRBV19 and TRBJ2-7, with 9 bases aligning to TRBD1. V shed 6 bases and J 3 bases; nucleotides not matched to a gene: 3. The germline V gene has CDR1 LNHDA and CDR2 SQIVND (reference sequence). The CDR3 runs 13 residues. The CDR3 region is CASSRDRDYEQYF. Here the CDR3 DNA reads TGTGCCAGTAGCCGGGACAGGGACTACGAGCAGTACTTC.

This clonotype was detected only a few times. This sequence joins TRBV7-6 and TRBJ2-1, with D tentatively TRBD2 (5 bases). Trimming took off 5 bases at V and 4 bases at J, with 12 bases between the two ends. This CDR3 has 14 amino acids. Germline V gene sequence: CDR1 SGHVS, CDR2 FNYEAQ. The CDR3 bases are TGTGCCAGCAGCACGCGCCAGCGGTACAATGAGCAGTTCTTC. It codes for CASSTRQRYNEQFF.

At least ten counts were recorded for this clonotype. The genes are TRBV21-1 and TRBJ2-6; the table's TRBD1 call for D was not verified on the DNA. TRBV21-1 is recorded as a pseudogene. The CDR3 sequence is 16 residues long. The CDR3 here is CASSKVPGSGANVLTF. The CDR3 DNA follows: TGTGCCAGCAGCAAAGTCCCGGGTTCTGGGGCCAACGTCCTGACTTTC.

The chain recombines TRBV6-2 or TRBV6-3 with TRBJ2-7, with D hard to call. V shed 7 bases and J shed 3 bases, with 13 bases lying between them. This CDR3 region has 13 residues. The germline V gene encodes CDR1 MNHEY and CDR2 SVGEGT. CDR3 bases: TGTGCCAGCACTTTCGGCCCGGTCTACGAGCAGTACTTC. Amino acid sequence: CASTFGPVYEQYF.

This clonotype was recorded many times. The DNA for the CDR3 is TGCAGCGTTGACCCTGGACAGGGATTCCAAGAGACCCAGTACTTC. It codes for CSVDPGQGFQETQYF. This chain connects TRBV29-1 to TRBJ2-5; 8 bases are shared with TRBD1. Germline values: CDR1 SQVTM, CDR2 ANQGSEA. V lost 3 bases, J lost 1 base, and 7 bases stayed unmatched. CDR3 length: 15 residues.

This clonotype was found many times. In DNA, the CDR3 is TGTGCCAGCAGCGGGACCAGCGAAAAACTGTTTTTT. This gives the protein CASSGTSEKLFF. V is TRBV12-3 or TRBV12-4 and J is TRBJ1-4, with a weak D call TRBD1 (5 bases). CDR3 length: 12 residues. Trimming stripped 6 bases from V and 8 bases from J, with 10 bases between.

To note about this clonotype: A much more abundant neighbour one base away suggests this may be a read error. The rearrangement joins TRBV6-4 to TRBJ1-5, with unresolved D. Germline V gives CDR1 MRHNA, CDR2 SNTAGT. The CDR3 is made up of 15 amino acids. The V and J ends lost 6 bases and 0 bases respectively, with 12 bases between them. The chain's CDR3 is CASRAGWNSNQPQHF. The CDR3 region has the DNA TGTGCCAGCAGGGCGGGCTGGAATAGCAATCAGCCCCAGCATTTT.

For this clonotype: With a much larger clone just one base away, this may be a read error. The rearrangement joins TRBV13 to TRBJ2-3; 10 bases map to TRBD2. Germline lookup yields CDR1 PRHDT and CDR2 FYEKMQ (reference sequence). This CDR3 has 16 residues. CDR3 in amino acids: CVSSSTGTSGTDTQYF. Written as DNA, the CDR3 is TGTGTCAGCAGCTCGACCGGGACTAGCGGCACAGATACGCAGTATTTT.

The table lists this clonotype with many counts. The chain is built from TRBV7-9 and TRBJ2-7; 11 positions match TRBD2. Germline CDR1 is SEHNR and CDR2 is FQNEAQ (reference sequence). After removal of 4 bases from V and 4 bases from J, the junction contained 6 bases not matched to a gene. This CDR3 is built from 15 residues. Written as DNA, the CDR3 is TGTGCCAGCAGCTCCACTAGCGGGAGAAGTTACGAGCAGTACTTC. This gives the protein CASSSTSGRSYEQYF.

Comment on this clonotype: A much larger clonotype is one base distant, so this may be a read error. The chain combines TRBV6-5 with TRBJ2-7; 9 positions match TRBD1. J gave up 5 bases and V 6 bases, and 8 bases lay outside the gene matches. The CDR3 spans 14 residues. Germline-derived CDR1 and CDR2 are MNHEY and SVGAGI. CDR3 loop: CASSPGQGRDEQYF. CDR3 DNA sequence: TGTGCCAGCAGCCCGGGACAGGGTCGCGACGAGCAGTACTTC.